This T cell receptor (beta chain) was retrieved from a study of T cell responses to AZD1222 COVID-19 vaccine. Whole-study findings and limits: Elevations in Spike-specific TCR breadth and depth followed administration of two AZD1222 doses.

On this clone: Its antigen is as yet unknown.

Measured with immunoSEQ multiplex PCR; TCRdb has only the in-frame clones, and not every one. The sample shows 100,000 to 150,000 clones, roughly 88% of them seen only once. The CDR3 loop spans 14 amino acids. V lost 0 bases and J lost 7, with 7 bases in between. In germline, CDR1 is LGHNA, CDR2 YSLEER. This rearrangement joins TRBV4-3 to TRBJ1-6; D not resolved. This receptor was taken from an adult who received the AZD1222 COVID-19 vaccine. Sequencing used peripheral blood, obtained 28 days after the second AZD1222 dose. Here the CDR3 reads CASSQDLVNSPLHF. The CDR3 nucleotides read TGCGCCAGCAGCCAAGATCTTGTCAATTCACCCCTCCACTTT.